These T cell receptor beta chains were read from a single sample in a study of blood T cells in healthy people across ages. Each CDR3 protein gets one entry after TCRdb re-called the 5' RACE reads with MiXCR. The table has fewer than 2,000,000 distinct CDR3 sequences, 39% seen once. The sequencing input was blood. Receptors were obtained from a human donor in good health. Each CDR3 is given with its conserved first and last residue. Fields, in order: CDR3 length, clone size, V gene, J gene, D gene, CDR3 protein, CDR3 DNA. A D gene is named only where the DNA matches it firmly. The size field is filled for only some rows; it gives once, few, many or a size class.

length: 14
size: .
V: TRBV20-1
J: TRBJ1-5
D: TRBD1
CDR3: CSVAGTGGIKPQHF
DNA: TGCAGTGTCGCCGGGACAGGGGGAATCAAGCCCCAGCATTTT

length: 15
size: .
V: TRBV29-1
J: TRBJ1-2
D: .
CDR3: CSVEGLAASHDGYTF
DNA: TGCAGCGTTGAAGGTCTTGCCGCAAGTCATGATGGCTACACCTTC

length: 15
size: .
V: TRBV7-9
J: TRBJ2-3
D: TRBD1
CDR3: CASSQTGGETDTQYF
DNA: TGTGCCAGCAGCCAGACAGGGGGCGAGACAGATACGCAGTATTTT

length: 15
size: .
V: TRBV7-9
J: TRBJ1-6
D: .
CDR3: CASSPEGGEHSPLHF
DNA: TGTGCCAGCAGCCCCGAGGGGGGGGAGCATTCACCCCTCCACTTT

length: 18
size: few
V: TRBV7-9
J: TRBJ2-7
D: TRBD2
CDR3: CASSPRPSGGLRTYEQYF
DNA: TGTGCCAGCAGCCCGCGGCCTAGCGGGGGGCTTCGGACCTACGAGCAGTACTTC

length: 15
size: few
V: TRBV20-1
J: TRBJ2-1
D: .
CDR3: CSAKDPMGHRNEQFF
DNA: TGCAGTGCTAAAGATCCTATGGGACACAGGAATGAGCAGTTCTTC

length: 15
size: .
V: TRBV7-8
J: TRBJ2-7
D: TRBD2
CDR3: CASSQVTSRVYEQYF
DNA: TGTGCCAGCAGCCAAGTGACTAGCCGAGTCTACGAGCAGTACTTC

length: 16
size: many
V: TRBV6-1
J: TRBJ2-3
D: .
CDR3: CASSGRQRTSTDTQYF
DNA: TGTGCCAGCAGTGGGCGACAGAGAACGAGCACAGATACGCAGTATTTT

length: 13
size: .
V: TRBV5-1
J: TRBJ1-6
D: .
CDR3: CASSFDRSSPLHF
DNA: TGCGCCAGCAGCTTCGACAGGAGTTCACCCCTCCACTTT

length: 16
size: .
V: TRBV7-9
J: TRBJ2-3
D: .
CDR3: CASSLAIPPNPGTQYF
DNA: TGTGCCAGCAGCTTAGCTATCCCTCCAAACCCAGGTACGCAGTATTTT

length: 19
size: .
V: TRBV4-3
J: TRBJ2-1
D: TRBD1
CDR3: CASSQVREWTGGAYNEQFF
DNA: TGCGCCAGCAGCCAAGTGAGGGAGTGGACAGGGGGCGCATACAATGAGCAGTTCTTC

length: 14
size: few
V: TRBV13
J: TRBJ1-1
D: .
CDR3: CASSRLTVNTEAFF
DNA: TGTGCCAGCAGCCGACTGACAGTGAACACTGAAGCTTTCTTT

length: 14
size: few
V: TRBV20-1
J: TRBJ2-7
D: .
CDR3: CSARAPWGAYEQYF
DNA: TGCAGTGCTAGAGCCCCGTGGGGGGCGTACGAGCAGTACTTC

length: 16
size: few
V: TRBV3-1
J: TRBJ2-1
D: TRBD2
CDR3: CASSPMGLAGGNEQFF
DNA: TGTGCCAGCAGCCCCATGGGACTAGCGGGAGGGAATGAGCAGTTCTTC

length: 15
size: .
V: TRBV15
J: TRBJ2-5
D: .
CDR3: CATSRDDGGPETQYF
DNA: TGTGCCACCAGCAGAGATGACGGGGGGCCGGAGACCCAGTACTTC

length: 15
size: few
V: TRBV7-6
J: TRBJ2-1
D: .
CDR3: CASSSGFDSYNEQFF
DNA: TGTGCCAGCAGTTCAGGTTTCGACTCCTACAATGAGCAGTTCTTC

length: 12
size: many
V: TRBV7-9
J: TRBJ2-5
D: .
CDR3: CASSPQGETQYF
DNA: TGTGCCAGCAGCCCCCAGGGGGAGACCCAGTACTTC

length: 14
size: many
V: TRBV7-2
J: TRBJ1-5
D: .
CDR3: CASSQRGGGQPQHF
DNA: TGTGCCAGCAGCCAAAGGGGGGGAGGCCAGCCCCAGCATTTT

length: 11
size: .
V: TRBV29-1
J: TRBJ1-1
D: .
CDR3: CSGWVNTEAFF
DNA: TGCAGCGGATGGGTTAACACTGAAGCTTTCTTT

length: 13
size: .
V: TRBV4-3
J: TRBJ2-7
D: .
CDR3: CASSPHSYNEQYF
DNA: TGCGCCAGCAGCCCTCACTCCTACAATGAGCAGTACTTC

length: 12
size: few
V: TRBV29-1
J: TRBJ2-7
D: .
CDR3: CSVLRPDYEQYF
DNA: TGCAGCGTATTGCGACCGGACTACGAGCAGTACTTC

length: 16
size: .
V: TRBV11-2
J: TRBJ2-7
D: .
CDR3: CASSPRQANSSYEQYF
DNA: TGTGCCAGCAGCCCCCGACAGGCTAATTCGTCCTACGAGCAGTACTTC

length: 14
size: .
V: TRBV20-1
J: TRBJ1-5
D: TRBD1
CDR3: CSASDRTGYQPQHF
DNA: TGCAGTGCTAGTGACAGGACAGGTTATCAGCCCCAGCATTTT

length: 14
size: .
V: TRBV20-1
J: TRBJ2-5
D: .
CDR3: CSARMTGEQETQYF
DNA: TGCAGTGCGAGGATGACAGGAGAACAAGAGACCCAGTACTTC

length: 12
size: few
V: TRBV9
J: TRBJ1-2
D: .
CDR3: CASSSPWREYTF
DNA: TGTGCCAGCAGCTCGCCCTGGAGGGAATACACCTTC

length: 18
size: few
V: TRBV4-2
J: TRBJ2-5
D: .
CDR3: CASSFYICSGTVQETQYF
DNA: .

length: 14
size: .
V: TRBV29-1
J: TRBJ2-5
D: .
CDR3: CGALDRRRQETQYF
DNA: TGCGGCGCCCTAGACAGGCGGCGCCAAGAGACCCAGTACTTC

length: 14
size: few
V: TRBV12-3/TRBV12-4
J: TRBJ1-5
D: .
CDR3: CASSLRDEDQPQHF
DNA: TGTGCCAGCAGTTTAAGGGACGAGGATCAGCCCCAGCATTTT

length: 14
size: .
V: TRBV9
J: TRBJ2-5
D: .
CDR3: CASSVDLGIETQDF
DNA: TGTGCCAGCAGCGTGGATCTAGGGATAGAGACCCAGGACTTC

length: 13
size: .
V: TRBV11-2
J: TRBJ2-3
D: .
CDR3: CASSPSTPYTQYF
DNA: TGTGCCAGCAGCCCTTCCACTCCGTATACGCAGTATTTT

length: 15
size: .
V: TRBV4-1
J: TRBJ1-1
D: .
CDR3: CASSQGKIMNTEAFF
DNA: TGCGCCAGCAGCCAAGGAAAAATTATGAACACTGAAGCTTTCTTT

length: 14
size: few
V: TRBV15
J: TRBJ1-2
D: .
CDR3: CATSRDKGTYGYTF
DNA: TGTGCCACCAGCAGAGATAAAGGGACCTATGGCTACACCTTC

length: 15
size: .
V: TRBV29-1
J: TRBJ1-2
D: TRBD1
CDR3: CSVDMDRENNYGYTF
DNA: TGCAGCGTCGACATGGACAGGGAGAACAACTATGGCTACACCTTC

length: 16
size: few
V: TRBV6-2/TRBV6-3
J: TRBJ2-1
D: TRBD1
CDR3: CASSYSRGQNYNEQFF
DNA: TGTGCCAGCAGTTACTCAAGGGGGCAAAATTACAATGAGCAGTTCTTC

length: 14
size: .
V: TRBV12-5
J: TRBJ1-5
D: .
CDR3: CASGSDSSNQPQHF
DNA: TGTGCTAGTGGTAGCGACAGTAGCAATCAGCCCCAGCATTTT

length: 16
size: few
V: TRBV20-1
J: TRBJ2-5
D: .
CDR3: CSASRMGSANTETQYF
DNA: TGCAGTGCTAGCAGGATGGGGTCTGCGAATACTGAGACCCAGTACTTC

length: 15
size: .
V: TRBV6-2/TRBV6-3
J: TRBJ1-1
D: .
CDR3: CASSQQGNMNTEAFF
DNA: TGTGCCAGCAGTCAGCAGGGGAACATGAACACTGAAGCTTTCTTT

length: 17
size: .
V: TRBV15
J: TRBJ2-4
D: TRBD2
CDR3: CATSPGLAGGLQNIQYF
DNA: TGTGCCACCAGCCCGGGACTAGCGGGGGGGCTACAAAACATTCAGTACTTC

length: 13
size: many
V: TRBV5-1
J: TRBJ1-4
D: .
CDR3: CASSLDRNEKLFF
DNA: TGTGCCAGCAGCTTAGACAGGAATGAAAAACTGTTTTTT

length: 15
size: .
V: TRBV20-1
J: TRBJ2-1
D: TRBD2
CDR3: CSAGDGRGDYNEQFF
DNA: TGCAGTGCTGGAGATGGGCGGGGGGATTACAATGAGCAGTTCTTC

length: 15
size: .
V: TRBV27
J: TRBJ2-6
D: TRBD1
CDR3: CASSRGPAGANVLTF
DNA: TGTGCCAGCAGTAGGGGGCCAGCTGGGGCCAACGTCCTGACTTTC

length: 12
size: .
V: TRBV12-3/TRBV12-4
J: TRBJ1-4
D: .
CDR3: CASSLAGRGLFF
DNA: TGTGCCAGCAGTTTAGCAGGGCGAGGACTGTTTTTT

length: 15
size: .
V: TRBV3-1
J: TRBJ2-1
D: .
CDR3: CASSQAQSSYNEQFF
DNA: TGTGCCAGCAGCCAAGCCCAGAGCTCCTACAATGAGCAGTTCTTC

length: 11
size: many
V: TRBV6-2/TRBV6-3
J: TRBJ1-2
D: .
CDR3: CASSRGYGYTF
DNA: TGTGCCAGCAGCCGGGGCTATGGCTACACCTTC

length: 13
size: .
V: TRBV29-1
J: TRBJ1-5
D: .
CDR3: CSVTNRGNQPQHF
DNA: TGCAGCGTTACAAATAGGGGAAATCAGCCCCAGCATTTT

length: 16
size: few
V: TRBV15
J: TRBJ1-4
D: .
CDR3: CATSSGWAPRNEKLFF
DNA: TGTGCCACCAGCAGTGGCTGGGCGCCCCGGAATGAAAAACTGTTTTTT